This entry features one TCR beta chain sequence. The entry originates in a study of OX40 agonist ivuxolimab in advanced cancers. Across the study: Those treated in dose escalation had hepatocellular carcinoma, melanoma, renal cell cancer or head and neck cancer.

The assay was immunoSEQ multiplex PCR, and TCRdb's table has in-frame clones only and misses some. The sample includes 98,000 or so clones, roughly 90% of them seen just once. This specimen consisted of CD4+ or CD8+ T cells sorted from blood, obtained in a trial of the OX40 agonist ivuxolimab. This sequence was found in an adult with an advanced solid tumor such as melanoma, head and neck, liver or kidney cancer.

Here the CDR3 DNA reads TGTGCCAGCAGCTTGGAAGTTTTCGGCGGCGAGCAGTACTTC. This gives the protein CASSLEVFGGEQYF. The V call is TRBV5-4, the J call TRBJ2-7; unclear D gene. V lost 0 bases, J lost 6 bases, and 13 bases lay in between. CDR1 is SGHNT, CDR2 YYREEE, per germline (reference sequence). The CDR3 sequence is 14 residues long.